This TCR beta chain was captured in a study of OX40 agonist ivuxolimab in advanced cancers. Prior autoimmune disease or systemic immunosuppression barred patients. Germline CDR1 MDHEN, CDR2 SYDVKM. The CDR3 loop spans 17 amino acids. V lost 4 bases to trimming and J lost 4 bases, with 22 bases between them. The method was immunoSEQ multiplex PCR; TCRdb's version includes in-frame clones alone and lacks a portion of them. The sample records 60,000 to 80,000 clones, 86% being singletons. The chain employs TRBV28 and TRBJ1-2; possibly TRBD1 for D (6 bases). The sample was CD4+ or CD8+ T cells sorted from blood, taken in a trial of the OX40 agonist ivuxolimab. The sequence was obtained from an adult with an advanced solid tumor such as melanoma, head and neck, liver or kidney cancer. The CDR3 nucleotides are TGTGCCAGCAGTTCCTGGGCGGCAGGGGAAACATCCTATGGCTACACCTTC. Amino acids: CASSSWAAGETSYGYTF.